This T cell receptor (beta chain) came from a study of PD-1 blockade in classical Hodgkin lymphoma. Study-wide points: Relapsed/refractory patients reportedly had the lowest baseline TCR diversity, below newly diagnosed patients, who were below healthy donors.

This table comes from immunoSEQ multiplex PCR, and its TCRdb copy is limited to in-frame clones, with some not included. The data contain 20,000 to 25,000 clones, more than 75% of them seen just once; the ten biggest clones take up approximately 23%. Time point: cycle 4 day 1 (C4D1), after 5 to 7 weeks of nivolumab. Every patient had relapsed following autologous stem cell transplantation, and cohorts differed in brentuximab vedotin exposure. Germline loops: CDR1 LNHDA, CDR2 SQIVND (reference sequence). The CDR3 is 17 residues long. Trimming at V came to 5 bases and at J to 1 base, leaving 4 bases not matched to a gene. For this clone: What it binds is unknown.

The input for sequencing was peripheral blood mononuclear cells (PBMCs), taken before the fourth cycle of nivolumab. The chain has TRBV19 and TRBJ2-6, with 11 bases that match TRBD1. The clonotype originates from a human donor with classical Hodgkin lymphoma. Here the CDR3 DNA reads TGTGCCAGTAGTGCGGACAGGGGGCTGTCTGGGGCCAACGTCCTGACTTTC. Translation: CASSADRGLSGANVLTF.